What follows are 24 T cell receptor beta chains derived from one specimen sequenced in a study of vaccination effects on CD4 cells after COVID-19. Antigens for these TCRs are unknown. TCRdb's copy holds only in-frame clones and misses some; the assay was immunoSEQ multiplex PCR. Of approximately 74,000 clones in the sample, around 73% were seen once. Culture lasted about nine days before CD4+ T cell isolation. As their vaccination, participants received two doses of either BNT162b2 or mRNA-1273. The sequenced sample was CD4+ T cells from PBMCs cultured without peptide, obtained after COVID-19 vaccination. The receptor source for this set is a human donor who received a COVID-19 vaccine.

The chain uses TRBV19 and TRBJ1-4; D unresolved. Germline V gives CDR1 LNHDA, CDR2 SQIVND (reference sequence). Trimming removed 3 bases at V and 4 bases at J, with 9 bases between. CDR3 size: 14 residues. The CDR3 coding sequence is TGTGCCAGTAGTATGTCCCCGTTTAATGAAAAACTGTTTTTT. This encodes CASSMSPFNEKLFF.

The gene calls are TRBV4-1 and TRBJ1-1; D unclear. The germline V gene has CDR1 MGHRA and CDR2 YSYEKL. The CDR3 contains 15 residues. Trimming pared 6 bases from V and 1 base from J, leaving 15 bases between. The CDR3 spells CASRRSEVGNTEAFF. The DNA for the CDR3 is TGCGCCAGCAGGCGAAGCGAGGTGGGGAACACTGAAGCTTTCTTT.

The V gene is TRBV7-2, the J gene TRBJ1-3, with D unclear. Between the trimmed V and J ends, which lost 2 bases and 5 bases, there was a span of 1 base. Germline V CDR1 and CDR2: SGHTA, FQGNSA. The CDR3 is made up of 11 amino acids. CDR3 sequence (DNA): TGTGCCAGCAGCTTACGAAACACCATATATTTT. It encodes CASSLRNTIYF.

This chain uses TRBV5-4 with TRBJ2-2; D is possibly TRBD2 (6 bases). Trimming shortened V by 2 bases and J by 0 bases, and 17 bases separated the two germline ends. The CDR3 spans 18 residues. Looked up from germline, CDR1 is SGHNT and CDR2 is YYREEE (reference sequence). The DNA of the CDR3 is TGTGCCAGCAGCTTTGGGTCGGGGCGGGGACCGAACACCGGGGAGCTGTTTTTT. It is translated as CASSFGSGRGPNTGELFF.

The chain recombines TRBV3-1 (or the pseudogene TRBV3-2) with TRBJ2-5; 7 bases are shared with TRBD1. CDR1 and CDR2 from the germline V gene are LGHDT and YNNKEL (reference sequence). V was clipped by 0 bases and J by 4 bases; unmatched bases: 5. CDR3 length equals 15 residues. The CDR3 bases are TGTGCCAGCAGCCAAGATAGGAGACAGGGAGAGACCCAGTACTTC. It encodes CASSQDRRQGETQYF.

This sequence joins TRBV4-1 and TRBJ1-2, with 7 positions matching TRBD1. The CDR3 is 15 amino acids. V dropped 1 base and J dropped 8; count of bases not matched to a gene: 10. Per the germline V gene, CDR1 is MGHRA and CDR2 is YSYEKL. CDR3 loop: CASSQAHLQGKGYTF. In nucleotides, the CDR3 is TGCGCCAGCAGCCAAGCTCACCTACAGGGGAAAGGCTACACCTTC.

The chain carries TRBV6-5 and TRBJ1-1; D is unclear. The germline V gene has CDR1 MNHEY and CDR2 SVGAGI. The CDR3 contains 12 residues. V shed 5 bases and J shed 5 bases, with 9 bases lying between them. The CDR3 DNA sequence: TGTGCCAGCAGTCAGCGAGGGACTGAAGCTTTCTTT. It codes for CASSQRGTEAFF.

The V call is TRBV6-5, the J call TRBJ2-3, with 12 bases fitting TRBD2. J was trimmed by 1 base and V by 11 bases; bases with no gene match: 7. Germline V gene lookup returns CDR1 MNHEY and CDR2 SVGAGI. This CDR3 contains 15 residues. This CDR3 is CAGRLAGVGTDTQYF. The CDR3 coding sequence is TGTGCCGGAAGACTAGCGGGGGTTGGCACAGATACGCAGTATTTT.

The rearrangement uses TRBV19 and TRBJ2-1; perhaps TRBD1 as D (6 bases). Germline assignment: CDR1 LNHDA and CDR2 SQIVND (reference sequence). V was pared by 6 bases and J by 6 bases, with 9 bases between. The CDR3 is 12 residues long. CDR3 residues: CASRGARNEQFF. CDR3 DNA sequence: TGTGCCAGTAGGGGGGCCCGCAATGAGCAGTTCTTC.

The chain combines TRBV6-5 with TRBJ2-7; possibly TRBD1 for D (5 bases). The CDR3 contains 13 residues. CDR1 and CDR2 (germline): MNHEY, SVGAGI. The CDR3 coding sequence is TGTGCCAGCAAGGGGCAGGGATCCTCCGAGCAGTACGTC. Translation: CASKGQGSSEQYV.

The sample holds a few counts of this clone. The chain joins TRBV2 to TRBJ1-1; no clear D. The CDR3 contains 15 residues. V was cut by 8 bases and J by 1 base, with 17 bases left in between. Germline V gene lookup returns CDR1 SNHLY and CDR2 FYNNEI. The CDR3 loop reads CASQPEATPNTEAFF. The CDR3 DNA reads TGTGCCAGCCAACCGGAGGCGACCCCGAACACTGAAGCTTTCTTT.

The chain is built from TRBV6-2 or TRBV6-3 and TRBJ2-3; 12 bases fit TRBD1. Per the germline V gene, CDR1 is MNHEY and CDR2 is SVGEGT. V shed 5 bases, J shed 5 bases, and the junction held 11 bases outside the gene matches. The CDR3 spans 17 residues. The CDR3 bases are TGTGCCAGCAGTCCCTTCCCGGGACAGGGGGCAATAGATACGCAGTATTTT. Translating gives CASSPFPGQGAIDTQYF.

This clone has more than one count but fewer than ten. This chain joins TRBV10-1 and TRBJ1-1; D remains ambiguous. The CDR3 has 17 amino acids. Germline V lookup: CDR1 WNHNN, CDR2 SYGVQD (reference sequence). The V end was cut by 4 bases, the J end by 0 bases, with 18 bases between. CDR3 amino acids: CASSVSWASFMNTEAFF. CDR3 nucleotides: TGCGCCAGCAGTGTAAGCTGGGCGAGTTTCATGAACACTGAAGCTTTCTTT.

This chain's CDR3 is CASSLGRSTLGPLHF. CDR3 bases: TGTGCCAGCAGCTTAGGCCGGAGTACTCTGGGACCCCTCCACTTT. This chain connects TRBV13 to TRBJ1-6, with no clear D. CDR3 length: 15 amino acids. The V and J ends lost 0 bases and 12 bases respectively, with 15 bases between them. CDR1 and CDR2 from the germline V gene are PRHDT and FYEKMQ (reference sequence).

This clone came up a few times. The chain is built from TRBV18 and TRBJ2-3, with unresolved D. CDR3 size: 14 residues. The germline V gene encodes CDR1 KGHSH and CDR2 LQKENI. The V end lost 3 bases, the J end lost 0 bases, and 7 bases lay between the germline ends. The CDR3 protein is CASSPQRSTDTQYF. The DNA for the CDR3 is TGTGCCAGCTCACCCCAAAGGAGCACAGATACGCAGTATTTT.

In nucleotides, the CDR3 is TGTGCCAGCAGCCAAGATCCAGGCAACAATGAGCAGTTCTTC. Residues: CASSQDPGNNEQFF. J is TRBJ2-1 and V is TRBV3-1 (or the pseudogene TRBV3-2); D ambiguous. The CDR3 contains 14 residues. The V end lost 0 bases, the J end lost 5 bases, and 8 bases lay between the germline ends. The germline V gene encodes CDR1 LGHDT and CDR2 YNNKEL (reference sequence).

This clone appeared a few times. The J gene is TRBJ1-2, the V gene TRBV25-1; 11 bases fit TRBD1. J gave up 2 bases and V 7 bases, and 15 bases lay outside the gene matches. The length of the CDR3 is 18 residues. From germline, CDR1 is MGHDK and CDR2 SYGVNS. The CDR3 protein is CASNNNPSDRGRNYGYTF. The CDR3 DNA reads TGTGCCAGCAATAATAACCCCTCGGACAGGGGGCGCAACTATGGCTACACCTTC.

The CDR3 coding sequence is TGTGCCAGCAGTTCTTCCGGAGGCGGGGAGCTGTTTTTT. Translated: CASSSSGGGELFF. V gene TRBV6-5 combines with J gene TRBJ2-2, with D perhaps matching TRBD2 (5 bases). The length of the CDR3 is 13 residues. The V end was cut by 4 bases, the J end by 7 bases, with 10 bases between. From germline, CDR1 is MNHEY and CDR2 SVGAGI.

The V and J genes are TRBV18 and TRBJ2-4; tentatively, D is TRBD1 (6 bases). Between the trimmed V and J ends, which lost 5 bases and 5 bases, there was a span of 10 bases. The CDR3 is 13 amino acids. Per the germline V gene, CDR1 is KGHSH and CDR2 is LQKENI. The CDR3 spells CASSSTGQNIQYF. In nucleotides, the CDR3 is TGTGCCAGCTCATCAACAGGGCAAAACATTCAGTACTTC. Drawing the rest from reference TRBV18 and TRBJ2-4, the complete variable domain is NAGVMQNPRHLVRRRGQEARLRCSPMKGHSHVYWYRQLPEEGLKFMVYLQKENIIDESGMPKERFSAEFPKEGPSILRIQQVVRGDSAAYFCASSSTGQNIQYFGAGTRLSVL.

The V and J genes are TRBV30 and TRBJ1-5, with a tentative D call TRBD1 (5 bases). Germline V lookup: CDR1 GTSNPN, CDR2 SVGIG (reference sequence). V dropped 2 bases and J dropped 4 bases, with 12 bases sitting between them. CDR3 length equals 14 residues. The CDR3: CAWSKGGTNQPQHF. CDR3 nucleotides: TGTGCCTGGAGTAAGGGAGGGACGAATCAGCCCCAGCATTTT. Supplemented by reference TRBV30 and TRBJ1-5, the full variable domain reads SQTIHQWPATLVQPVGSPLSLECTVEGTSNPNLYWYRQAAGRGLQLLFYSVGIGQISSEVPQNLSASRPQDRQFILSSKKLLLSDSGFYLCAWSKGGTNQPQHFGDGTRLSIL.

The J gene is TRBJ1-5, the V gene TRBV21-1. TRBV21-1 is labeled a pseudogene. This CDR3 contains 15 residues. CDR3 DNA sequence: TGTGCCAGCAGCAACGGAGGGGACCCCAATCAGCCCCAGCATTTT. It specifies CASSNGGDPNQPQHF.

The CDR3 loop is CASSFMFEGTEAFF. CDR3 coding DNA: TGTGCCAGCAGCTTTATGTTTGAAGGCACTGAAGCTTTCTTT. The V and J genes are TRBV7-9 and TRBJ1-1; D unresolved. The CDR3 extends over 14 amino acids. The germline CDR1 and CDR2 sequences are SEHNR and FQNEAQ (reference sequence). V gave up 3 bases and J gave up 4 bases, with 12 bases separating them.

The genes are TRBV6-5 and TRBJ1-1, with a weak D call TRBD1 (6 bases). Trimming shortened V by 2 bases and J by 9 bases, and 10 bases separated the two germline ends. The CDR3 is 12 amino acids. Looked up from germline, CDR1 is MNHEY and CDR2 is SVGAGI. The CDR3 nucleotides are TGTGCCAGCAGTTACCCGGGGGCAAAAGCTTTCTTT. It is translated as CASSYPGAKAFF.

The CDR3 DNA reads TGTGCCAGCAAGACCCAGGGGGCGAACGGGGAGCTGTTTTTT. Translating gives CASKTQGANGELFF. This chain uses TRBV2 with TRBJ2-2, with 8 bases that match TRBD1. The germline CDR1 and CDR2 sequences are SNHLY and FYNNEI. The CDR3 spans 14 residues. The V gene end was trimmed by 7 bases and the J gene end by 7 bases; junction bases not matched to a gene: 8.